This T cell receptor (beta chain) appears in the sequencing data of a study of blood T cell repertoires in COVID-19. Study in general: The United States, Italy and Spain provided the acute and convalescent COVID-19 samples. T cells, B-cell-depleted T cells, or PBMCs provided the cDNA or gDNA that served as material.

As processed by the authors: The authors estimated nucleated cell counts from reference gene primer amplification. Generated by immunoSEQ multiplex PCR, the TCRdb table keeps only in-frame clones and is missing some. The DNA gave D and trimming, while V, J and clone size come from that table. The sample records about 200,000 clones, nearly 90% being singletons. Unmatched junction bases numbered 7, after V lost 7 bases and J lost 1 base. The germline V gene encodes CDR1 SNHLY and CDR2 FYNNEI. The length of the CDR3 is 15 residues. The sample was peripheral blood. The chain carries TRBV2 and TRBJ2-3; 8 nucleotides match TRBD2. This TCR came from a man aged 60 to 69 with active or convalescent COVID-19. The CDR3 bases are TGTGCCAGCAATCCTTTTAGCGGGGGCACAGATACGCAGTATTTT. Encoded protein: CASNPFSGGTDTQYF.